Following are 9 T cell receptor beta chains from one sample sequenced in a study of T cell responses to AZD1222 COVID-19 vaccine. Data came from immunoSEQ multiplex PCR; TCRdb stores just in-frame clones and leaves some out. Among 140,000 to 150,000 clones listed, approximately 85% were seen once. The material was peripheral blood, obtained on day 0 of MenACWY control vaccination. The source is an adult in good health.

This clone was seen a handful of times. The chain carries TRBV12-3 or TRBV12-4 and TRBJ1-5; no definite D call. The ends were cut back, 6 bases at V and 2 bases at J, with 8 bases in the middle. This CDR3 contains 13 residues. CDR3 region: CASSRAGNQPQHF. CDR3 DNA: TGTGCCAGCAGCCGGGCGGGCAATCAGCCCCAGCATTTT.

This clone was detected once. This chain connects TRBV5-1 to TRBJ2-3, with 11 bases that match TRBD2. V lost 4 bases to trimming and J lost 3 bases; unmatched junction nucleotides: 4. CDR3 size: 15 residues. Germline V CDR1 and CDR2: SGHRS, YFSETQ. The CDR3 sequence is CASSEGLAVTDTQYF. The CDR3 DNA follows: TGCGCCAGCAGCGAGGGACTAGCGGTGACAGATACGCAGTATTTT.

The chain is built from TRBV5-6 and TRBJ1-4, with 8 bases matching TRBD1. CDR1 and CDR2 (germline): SGHDT, YYEEEE. The V gene end was trimmed by 4 bases and the J gene end by 4 bases; junction bases not matched to a gene: 6. The CDR3 has 15 residues. The CDR3 DNA sequence: TGTGCCAGCAGCCAACGACAGGGGCTTAATGAAAAACTGTTTTTT. Residues: CASSQRQGLNEKLFF.

This clone was detected once. The V call is TRBV10-1, the J call TRBJ2-3, with D perhaps TRBD1 (5 bases). The CDR3 consists of 15 residues. Germline CDR1 is WNHNN and CDR2 is SYGVQD (reference sequence). V lost 3 bases and J 5 bases, leaving 15 bases between the germline ends. The CDR3 coding sequence is TGCGCCAGCAGTGATCAGGACATTCCATTAGATACGCAGTATTTT. This codes for CASSDQDIPLDTQYF.

The rearrangement links TRBV7-9 to TRBJ2-2; D is unresolved. Trimming shortened V by 5 bases and J by 6 bases, and 7 bases separated the two germline ends. Germline-derived CDR1 and CDR2 are SEHNR and FQNEAQ (reference sequence). The length of the CDR3 is 12 residues. For the CDR3, the DNA is TGTGCCAGCAGCACCCAGGCCGGGGAGCTGTTTTTT. Amino acids: CASSTQAGELFF. Drawing the rest from reference TRBV7-9 and TRBJ2-2, the complete variable domain is DTGVSQNPRHKITKRGQNVTFRCDPISEHNRLYWYRQTLGQGPEFLTYFQNEAQLEKSRLLSDRFSAERPKGSFSTLEIQRTEQGDSAMYLCASSTQAGELFFGEGSRLTVL.

This chain uses TRBV10-3 with TRBJ1-3; no clear D. V lost 7 bases and J lost 0, with 7 bases in between. This CDR3 has 13 residues. The germline gives CDR1 ENHRY, CDR2 SYGVKD. The CDR3 sequence: CAIMGSSGNTIYF. DNA of the CDR3: TGTGCCATCATGGGTAGCTCTGGAAACACCATATATTTT.

The V and J genes are TRBV2 and TRBJ1-2; tentatively, D is TRBD1 (5 bases). The V gene lost 5 bases and the J gene lost 4 bases, with 14 bases spanning the gap. The germline gives CDR1 SNHLY, CDR2 FYNNEI. The CDR3 runs to 14 residues. The CDR3 protein is CASSYSDRIYGYTF. In nucleotides, the CDR3 is TGTGCCAGCAGTTATTCCGACAGAATCTATGGCTACACCTTC.

The chain combines TRBV5-1 with TRBJ1-6, with unresolved D. The CDR3 totals 14 residues. Germline lookup yields CDR1 SGHRS and CDR2 YFSETQ. Trimming shortened V by 2 bases and J by 3 bases, and 6 bases separated the two germline ends. CDR3 region: CASSFEGYNSPLHF. The CDR3 DNA follows: TGCGCCAGCAGCTTTGAGGGCTATAATTCACCCCTCCACTTT.

This clone was observed once. Other DNA sequences in the sample encode the same CDR3. CDR3 residues: CASSSSTGNYGYTF. The CDR3 bases are TGTGCCAGCAGTTCCTCGACAGGAAACTATGGCTACACCTTC. This sequence joins TRBV6-5 and TRBJ1-2; the D gene is possibly TRBD1 (6 bases). This CDR3 region has 14 residues. Germline CDR1 and CDR2: MNHEY and SVGAGI. The V gene lost 4 bases and the J gene lost 2 bases, with 11 bases spanning the gap.